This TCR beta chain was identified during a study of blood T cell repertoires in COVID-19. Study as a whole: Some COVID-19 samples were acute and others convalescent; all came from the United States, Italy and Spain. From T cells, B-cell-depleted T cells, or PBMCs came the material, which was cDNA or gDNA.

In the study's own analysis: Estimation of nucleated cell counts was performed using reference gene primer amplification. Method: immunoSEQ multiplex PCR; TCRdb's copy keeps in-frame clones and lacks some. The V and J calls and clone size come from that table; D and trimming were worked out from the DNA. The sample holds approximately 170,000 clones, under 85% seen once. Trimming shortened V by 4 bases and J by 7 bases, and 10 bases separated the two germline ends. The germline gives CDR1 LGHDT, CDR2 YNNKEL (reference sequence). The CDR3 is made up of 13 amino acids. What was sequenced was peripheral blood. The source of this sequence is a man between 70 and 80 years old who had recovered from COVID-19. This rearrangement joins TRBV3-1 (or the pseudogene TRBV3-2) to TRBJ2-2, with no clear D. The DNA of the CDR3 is TGTGCCAGCAGCCCCCCATTGAGCGGGGAGCTGTTTTTT. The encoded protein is CASSPPLSGELFF.